These T cell receptor beta chains were read from a single sample in a study. TCRdb independently ran MiXCR on the RT-PCR reads; one entry per CDR3 protein. The sample shows around 700,000 distinct CDR3 sequences, approximately 15% of them seen only once. Material for sequencing was memory CD4+ T cells from blood. These TCRs come from a female donor in good health, serving as a healthy control. Each CDR3 is given with its conserved first and last residue. Fields, in order: D gene, J gene, clone size, V gene, CDR3 DNA, CDR3 protein. D genes are given only for firm matches. Clone size is stated in some rows and not others, as once, few, many or a class when expanded.

>TRBD1|TRBJ1-1|.|TRBV20-1
TGCAGTGCTAGGACGACAGGGCGGAACACTGAAGCTTTCTTT
CSARTTGRNTEAFF
>TRBD2|TRBJ2-1|.|TRBV27
TGTGCCAGCAGGCGGACTAGCGGGGTTGGACCGTACAATGAGCAGTTCTTC
CASRRTSGVGPYNEQFF
>TRBD2|TRBJ2-1|many|TRBV7-3
TGTGCCAGCAGCTCATCTTTGGGGACTAGCGGATTCAATGAGCAGTTCTTC
CASSSSLGTSGFNEQFF
>TRBD2|TRBJ2-5|few|TRBV24-1
TGTGCCACCAGTGAAACTAGCGGAAGGGAGACCCAGTACTTC
CATSETSGRETQYF
>TRBD2|TRBJ2-7|.|TRBV7-6
TGTGCCAGCAGCCATCGGCCGACTAGCGGGAGTTTCTACTACGAGCAGTACTTC
CASSHRPTSGSFYYEQYF
>.|TRBJ1-6|many|TRBV20-1
TGCAGTGCTAGTCTTCCGCAAAATTCACCCCTCCACTTT
CSASLPQNSPLHF
>TRBD1|TRBJ2-7|.|TRBV6-2/TRBV6-3
TGTGCCAGCAGTTCCAACGACAGGGACCCCCTCTACGAGCAGTACTTC
CASSSNDRDPLYEQYF
>.|TRBJ2-2|few|TRBV20-1
TGCAGTGCTAGCGGCCGCGGGACTCTCAAGGAGCTGTTTTTT
CSASGRGTLKELFF
>TRBD1|TRBJ1-2|many|TRBV6-6
TGTGCCAGCACCCCAACAGGGGGCGCCAACTATGGCTACACCTTC
CASTPTGGANYGYTF
>TRBD1|TRBJ2-5|.|TRBV20-1
TGCAGTGCTAGTGGGACAGGGGACCAAGAGACCCAGTACTTC
CSASGTGDQETQYF
>TRBD2|TRBJ2-7|many|TRBV5-1
TGCGCCAGCAGCCGGGAGGGACAAACCTACGAGCAGTACTTC
CASSREGQTYEQYF
>.|TRBJ1-2|many|TRBV20-1
TGCAGTGAGGGGGGGTCTAACTATGGCTACACCTTC
CSEGGSNYGYTF
>.|TRBJ2-5|many|TRBV6-2/TRBV6-3
TGTGCCAGCATGCCCAGCAAAGAGACCCAGTACTTC
CASMPSKETQYF
>.|TRBJ1-3|.|TRBV3-1
TGTGCCAGCAGCCCCTCCCGGGCGGTCCGTGTATATTTT
CASSPSRAVRVYF
>TRBD2|TRBJ2-2|many|TRBV5-4
TGTGCCAGCAGCTTGAAACTAGCGGGAGTGGCCGGGGAGCTGTTTTTT
CASSLKLAGVAGELFF
>.|TRBJ1-5|.|TRBV28
TGTGCCAGCAGTTTTCCGGGGGTATATCAGCCCCAGCATTTT
CASSFPGVYQPQHF
>.|TRBJ1-1|.|TRBV12-3/TRBV12-4
TGTGCCAGCAGCGTCCAACAGGATTCGGCTTTCTTT
CASSVQQDSAFF
>.|TRBJ1-5|few|TRBV6-2/TRBV6-3
TGTGCCAGCAGTGGGACATTTGCCAATAGCAATCAGCCCCAGCATTTT
CASSGTFANSNQPQHF
>.|TRBJ2-7|.|TRBV7-9
TGTGCCAGCAGCTTAGCGAAACCACCGGGACGCGTCTACGAGCAGTACTTC
CASSLAKPPGRVYEQYF
>.|TRBJ2-3|.|TRBV28
TGTGCCAGCAGTTTTTCGGGGGGCAAAGATACGCAGTATTTT
CASSFSGGKDTQYF
>.|TRBJ1-4|few|TRBV7-6
TGTGCCAGCAGCCAGAGATTGCTTGCAACTAATGAAAAACTGTTTTTT
CASSQRLLATNEKLFF
>.|TRBJ2-3|.|TRBV28
TGTGCCAGCACATCCTCGGCAACGGGGCGGGATACGCAGTATTTT
CASTSSATGRDTQYF
>TRBD1|TRBJ2-3|few|TRBV27
TGTGCCAGCAGACGTCTCGCGGCAGGGGGCATCACAGATACGCAGTATTTT
CASRRLAAGGITDTQYF
>.|TRBJ1-5|few|TRBV19
TGTGCCAGTAGTATAAGGTGGAATAGCAATCAGCCCCAGCATTTT
CASSIRWNSNQPQHF
>.|TRBJ1-4|few|TRBV6-5
TGTGCCAGCAGTTTAATTAGGAGTGAAAAACTGTTTTTT
CASSLIRSEKLFF
>.|TRBJ2-1|many|TRBV6-2/TRBV6-3
TGTGCCAGCAGTGACAGTAGAAGATCGAACAATGAGCAGTTCTTC
CASSDSRRSNNEQFF
>TRBD2|TRBJ2-1|once|TRBV5-4
TGTGCCAGCAGCTCGCAGGGACTAGCGGGCAATGAGCAGTTCTTC
CASSSQGLAGNEQFF
>TRBD1|TRBJ1-2|.|TRBV28
TGTGCCAGCAGTATATCGGACAGGGCGGGTGGCTACACCTTC
CASSISDRAGGYTF
>.|TRBJ1-2|.|TRBV5-5
TGTGCCAGCAGCTTGCGTTATCAGGTCTTCTACACCTTC
CASSLRYQVFYTF
>.|TRBJ1-5|.|TRBV28
TGTGCCAGCAGTGGGACTCAGCCCCAGCATTTT
CASSGTQPQHF
>.|TRBJ2-7|few|TRBV7-9
TGTGCCAGCAGCTATACCGGGACATCTTACTCCTACGAGCAGTACTTC
CASSYTGTSYSYEQYF
>.|TRBJ1-5|few|TRBV20-1
TGCAGTGCTAATGTGGTCGGCAATCAGCCCCAGCATTTT
CSANVVGNQPQHF
>TRBD1|TRBJ1-2|many|TRBV7-2
TGTGCCAGCAGCTTAGGTCGTGGGACAGGGGATGGCTACACCTTC
CASSLGRGTGDGYTF
>.|TRBJ1-1|few|TRBV9
TGTGCCAGCAGCGCCCCCCCCCGGACAGAAGCTTTCTTT
CASSAPPRTEAFF
>.|TRBJ2-7|.|TRBV20-1
TGCAGTGCCTGGAATTTGAAAGGGGGGCAGTACTTC
CSAWNLKGGQYF
>.|TRBJ2-1|few|TRBV20-1
TGCAGTGCTAGAGATCACCCCTGGACCAGTTTGGATGGGCAGTTCTTC
CSARDHPWTSLDGQFF
>.|TRBJ1-1|few|TRBV20-1
TGCAGTGCTCGTGGGGTCCTGAACACTGAAGCTTTCTTT
CSARGVLNTEAFF
>TRBD1|TRBJ1-1|few|TRBV9
TGTGCCAGCAGCGTTACGACAGGGCGGACTGAAGCTTTCTTT
CASSVTTGRTEAFF
>.|TRBJ1-6|many|TRBV7-2
TGTGCCAGCAGCATAGACAGGAATAATTCACCCCTCCACTTT
CASSIDRNNSPLHF